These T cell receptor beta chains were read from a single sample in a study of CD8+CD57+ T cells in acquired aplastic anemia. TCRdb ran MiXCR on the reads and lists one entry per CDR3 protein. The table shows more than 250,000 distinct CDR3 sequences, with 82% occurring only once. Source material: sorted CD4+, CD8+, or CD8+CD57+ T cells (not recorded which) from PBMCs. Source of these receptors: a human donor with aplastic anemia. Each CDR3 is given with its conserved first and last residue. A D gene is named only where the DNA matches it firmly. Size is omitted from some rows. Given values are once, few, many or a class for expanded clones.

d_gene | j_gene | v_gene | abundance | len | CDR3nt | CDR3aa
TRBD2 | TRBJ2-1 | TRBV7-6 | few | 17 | TGTGCCAGCAGCCGCATAGAACCGGGACTAGCGATCAATGAGCAGTTCTTC | CASSRIEPGLAINEQFF
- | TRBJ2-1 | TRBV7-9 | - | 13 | TGTGCCAGCAGCTGGGGGGTTACGGGTGGCCAGTTCTTC | CASSWGVTGGQFF
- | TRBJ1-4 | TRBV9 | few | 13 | TGTGCCAGCGGAGGAGCTGGGGGTGAAAAACTGTTTTTT | CASGGAGGEKLFF
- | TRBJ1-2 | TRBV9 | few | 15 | - | CASSVGADTQYFDTF
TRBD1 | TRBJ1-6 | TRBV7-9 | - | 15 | TGTGCCAGCAGCTCAACCGGGACAGAGTATTCACCCCTCCACTTT | CASSSTGTEYSPLHF
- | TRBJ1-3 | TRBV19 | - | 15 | TGTGCCAGTAGTATTTCCCCAGGGTCATTGAACACCATATATTTT | CASSISPGSLNTIYF
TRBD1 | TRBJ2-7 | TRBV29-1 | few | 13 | TGCAGCGTTCCGGGACAGGGTATTTACGAGCAGTACTTC | CSVPGQGIYEQYF
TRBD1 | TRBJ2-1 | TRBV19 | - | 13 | TGTGCCAGTAGTCTACAGGGGTGGAATGAGCAGTTCTTC | CASSLQGWNEQFF
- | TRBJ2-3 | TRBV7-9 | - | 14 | TGTGCCAGCAGCTTAGATCTGAGAGGGAACACTGAGGCTTTT | CASSLDLRGNTEAF
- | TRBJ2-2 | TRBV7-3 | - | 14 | TGTGCCAGCTCAAGAAAGGCCAACGCCGTTGAACACTTATTT | CASSRKANAVEHLF
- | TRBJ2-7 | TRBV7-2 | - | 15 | TGTGCCAGCAGCGTGCTAGGGCCCGGGCTCTACGAGCAGTACTTC | CASSVLGPGLYEQYF
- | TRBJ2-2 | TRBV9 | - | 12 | TGTGCCAGCGGAGGAGTACCCGGGGAGCTGTTTTTT | CASGGVPGELFF
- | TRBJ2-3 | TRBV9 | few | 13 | TGTGCCAGCGGGGACGCTGGGAACATTCCGTACTTCTTT | CASGDAGNIPYFF
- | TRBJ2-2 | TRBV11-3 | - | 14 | TGTGCCAGCAGCTTTGATCAACCGGCCGGGGAGCTGTTTTTT | CASSFDQPAGELFF
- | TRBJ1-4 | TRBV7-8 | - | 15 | TGTGCCAGCAGCCTCCGGACGGCAACTAATGAAAAGCTGTTTTTT | CASSLRTATNEKLFF
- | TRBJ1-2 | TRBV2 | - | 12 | TGTGCCAGCAGCCCTTCCGGGGCTGGCTACACCTTC | CASSPSGAGYTF
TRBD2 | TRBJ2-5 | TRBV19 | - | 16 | TGTGCCAGTAGTATAGCTAGCGGGGGGCGGGAAGAGACCCAGTACTTC | CASSIASGGREETQYF
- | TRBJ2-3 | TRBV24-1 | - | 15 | TGTGCCACCAGTGACCAAGCGGCAGGTGCGGAAACGCAGTATTTT | CATSDQAAGAETQYF
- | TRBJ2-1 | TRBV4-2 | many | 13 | TGTGCCAGCAGCCAAGAACAAACGGGACAGCAGTTCTTC | CASSQEQTGQQFF
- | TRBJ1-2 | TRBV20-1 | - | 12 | TGCAGTGCTATCACTCCAAACTATGGCTACACCTTC | CSAITPNYGYTF
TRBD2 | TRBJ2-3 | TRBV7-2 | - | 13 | TGTGCCAGCGGGTTCGCGGGAGGTGATACGAAGTATTTT | CASGFAGGDTKYF
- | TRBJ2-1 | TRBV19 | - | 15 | TGTGCCAGTAGTACCACGTGGACGTCTGGCGGGGAGCAGTTCTTT | CASSTTWTSGGEQFF
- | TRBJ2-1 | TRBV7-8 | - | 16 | TGTGCCAGCAGCTTGGGGGGCGGACCCGGTAAGGATGAGCAGTTCTTC | CASSLGGGPGKDEQFF
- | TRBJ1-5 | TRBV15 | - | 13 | TGTGCCAGCAGGGGCCGGGGCACAGATACGCAGCATTTT | CASRGRGTDTQHF
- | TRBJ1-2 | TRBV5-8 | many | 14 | TGTGCCAGCAGCTCCTCGTGGGATGATTATGGCTACACCTTC | CASSSSWDDYGYTF
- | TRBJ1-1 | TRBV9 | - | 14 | - | CASSVGAGNTGELF
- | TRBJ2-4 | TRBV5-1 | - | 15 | TGCGCCAGCAGCGGATTGCGGGGAGCCAAAAACATTCAGTACTTC | CASSGLRGAKNIQYF
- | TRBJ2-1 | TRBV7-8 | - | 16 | TGTGCCAGCAGCTTAGGCGTGGAAGGGTTCGGCGATCTGCAGTTCTTC | CASSLGVEGFGDLQFF
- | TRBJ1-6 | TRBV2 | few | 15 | TGTGCCAGCAGTGAAACATACTCCTATAATTCACCCCTCCACTTT | CASSETYSYNSPLHF
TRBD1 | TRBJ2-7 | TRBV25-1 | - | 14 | TGTGCCAGCAGCGGTACGGACAGGACCTACGAGCAGTACTTC | CASSGTDRTYEQYF
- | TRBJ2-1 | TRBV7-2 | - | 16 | TGTGCCAGCAGCTTGGGGGGGGGCACCGACTATGGTGACCAGTTCTTC | CASSLGGGTDYGDQFF
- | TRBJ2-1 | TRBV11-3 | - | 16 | TGTGCCAGCAGCTTAGAGGGGCAAGGGGGGAGCGATGAGCAGTTCTTC | CASSLEGQGGSDEQFF
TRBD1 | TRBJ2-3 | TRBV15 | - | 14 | TGTGGCACCAGCAGGGGCAGGGGGCCAGAGACCCAGTATTTC | CGTSRGRGPETQYF
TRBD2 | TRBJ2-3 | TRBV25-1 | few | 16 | TGTGCCAGCAGTGATGCCCTAGCGGGGGAGGTGGATACGCAGTATTTT | CASSDALAGEVDTQYF
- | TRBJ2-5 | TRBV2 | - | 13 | TGTGCCAGCAGTGGCGGCGGGCTCCATGCCCAGTACTTC | CASSGGGLHAQYF
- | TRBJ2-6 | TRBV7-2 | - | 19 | TGTGCCAGCAGCTTAGCGGGAGGTGCCGATACGCAGTGGGCCAACGTCCTGACTTTC | CASSLAGGADTQWANVLTF
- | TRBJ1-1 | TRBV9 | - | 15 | TGTGCCAGCAGCTTGGATCGGGGAGGGGACTCTGCCGCTTTCTTT | CASSLDRGGDSAAFF